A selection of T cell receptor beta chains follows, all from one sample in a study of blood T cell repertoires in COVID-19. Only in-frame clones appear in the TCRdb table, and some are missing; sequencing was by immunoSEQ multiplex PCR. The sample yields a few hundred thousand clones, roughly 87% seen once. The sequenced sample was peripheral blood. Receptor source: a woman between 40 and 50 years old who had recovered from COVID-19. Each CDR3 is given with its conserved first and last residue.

CAISQGYSNQPQHF	TRBJ1-5	TRBV10-3
CASSLGPVGSGTYNEQFF	TRBJ2-1	TRBV5-1
CASSVDSRTGELFF	TRBJ2-2	TRBV9
CASSPPGQGFWPSSYEQYF	TRBJ2-7	TRBV28
CASSLTSGVQETQYF	TRBJ2-5	TRBV5-1
CASSLVRQGGTNEKLFF	TRBJ1-4	TRBV11-2
CASSESSRSGGELFF	TRBJ2-2	TRBV10-2
CASSLGTAQETQYF	TRBJ2-5	TRBV11-2
CSVSTSGRITDDEQFF	TRBJ2-1	TRBV29-1
CASSWDSPSYNEQFF	TRBJ2-1	TRBV11-2
CASRTSGDKYNEQFF	TRBJ2-1	TRBV2
CASRGIGAFETQYF	TRBJ2-5	TRBV2
CASSLTGDSNQPQHF	TRBJ1-5	TRBV11-2
CASSLYNLGAGELFF	TRBJ2-2	TRBV28
CASSGGQGRNQETQYF	TRBJ2-5	TRBV2
CASSLTVYGYTF	TRBJ1-2	TRBV11-3